This T cell receptor beta chain originates from a study of blood T cell repertoires in COVID-19. Study in general: Whether acute or convalescent, the COVID-19 samples came from the United States, Italy and Spain. The analysed material was cDNA or gDNA that came from T cells, B-cell-depleted T cells, or PBMCs.

Per the authors' pipeline: Researchers report that nucleated cell counts were estimated from reference gene primer amplification. Profiling relied on immunoSEQ multiplex PCR, and the TCRdb table lists in-frame clones only, not all of them. V, J and clone size are those of that table, while D and trimming were read from the DNA. Counted here are roughly 300,000 clones, approximately 83% occurring once; the ten biggest clones make up 8% to 10%. In germline, CDR1 is SGHRS, CDR2 YFSETQ. Trimming cost V 0 bases and J 1 base, with 7 bases left between them. The CDR3 length is 15 residues. The chain is built from TRBV5-1 and TRBJ1-4; D might be TRBD1 (5 bases). The sample was peripheral blood. The TCR was taken from a woman aged 45-60 years who had recovered from COVID-19. Here the CDR3 reads CASSLDRGTNEKLFF. The CDR3 DNA sequence: TGCGCCAGCAGCTTGGATAGGGGAACTAATGAAAAACTGTTTTTT.